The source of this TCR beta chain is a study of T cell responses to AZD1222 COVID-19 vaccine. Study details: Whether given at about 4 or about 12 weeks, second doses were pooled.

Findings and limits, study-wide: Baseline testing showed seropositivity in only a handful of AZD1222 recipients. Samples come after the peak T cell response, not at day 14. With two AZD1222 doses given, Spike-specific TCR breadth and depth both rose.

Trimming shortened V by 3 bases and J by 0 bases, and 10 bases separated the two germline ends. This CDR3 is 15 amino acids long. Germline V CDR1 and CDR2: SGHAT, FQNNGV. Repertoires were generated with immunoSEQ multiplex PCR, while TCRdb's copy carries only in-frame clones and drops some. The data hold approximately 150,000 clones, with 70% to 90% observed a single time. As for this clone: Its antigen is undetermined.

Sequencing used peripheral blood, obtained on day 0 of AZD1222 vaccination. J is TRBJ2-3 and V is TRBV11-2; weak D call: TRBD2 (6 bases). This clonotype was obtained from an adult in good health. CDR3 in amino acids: CASSFSGTSTDTQYF. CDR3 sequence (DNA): TGTGCCAGCAGCTTTTCCGGGACTAGCACAGATACGCAGTATTTT. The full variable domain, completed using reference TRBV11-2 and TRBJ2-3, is EAGVAQSPRYKIIEKRQSVAFWCNPISGHATLYWYQQILGQGPKLLIQFQNNGVVDDSQLPKDRFSAERLKGVDSTLKIQPAKLEDSAVYLCASSFSGTSTDTQYFGPGTRLTVL.